Following are 30 T cell receptor beta chains from one sample sequenced in a study of T cell responses to AZD1222 COVID-19 vaccine. The data were produced by immunoSEQ multiplex PCR, yet TCRdb's version contains in-frame clones alone and is incomplete. Of more than 100,000 clones listed, around 88% are singletons. This material consisted of peripheral blood, taken on day 0 of AZD1222 vaccination. The source of these receptors is an adult in good health.

CDR3 residues: CASSSPPGANTEAFF. CDR3 bases: TGTGCCAGCAGCTCACCGCCGGGGGCGAACACTGAAGCTTTCTTT. The chain combines TRBV5-4 with TRBJ1-1; TRBD1 might be the D (6 bases). The V gene's germline CDR1 is SGHNT and CDR2 YYREEE (reference sequence). V dropped 3 bases and J dropped 1 base, with 13 bases sitting between them. This CDR3 is 15 amino acids long. The full variable domain, its missing parts supplied by reference TRBV5-4 and TRBJ1-1, is ETGVTQSPTHLIKTRGQQVTLRCSSQSGHNTVSWYQQALGQGPQFIFQYYREEENGRGNFPPRFSGLQFPNYSSELNVNALELDDSALYLCASSSPPGANTEAFFGQGTRLTVV.

V and J are TRBV7-9 and TRBJ2-1; 9 bases map to TRBD1. The CDR3 is 14 residues long. CDR1 is SEHNR and CDR2 is FQNEAQ in the germline V gene (reference sequence). Trimming took 3 bases from V and 7 from J; bases not matched to a gene: 4. The CDR3 reads CASSFDRGWNEQFF. The CDR3 DNA sequence: TGTGCCAGCAGCTTCGACAGGGGGTGGAATGAGCAGTTCTTC.

The V call is TRBV28, the J call TRBJ2-5, with D possibly called TRBD1 or TRBD2 (5 bases each). V lost 4 bases and J lost 1, with 7 bases in between. The CDR3 runs 13 residues. Germline values: CDR1 MDHEN, CDR2 SYDVKM. The CDR3 spells CASSWDLQETQYF. The CDR3 DNA is TGTGCCAGCAGTTGGGACCTCCAAGAGACCCAGTACTTC.

This clone showed up just once. The gene calls are TRBV11-1 and TRBJ2-5; no definite D call. Between the trimmed V and J ends, which lost 0 bases and 1 base, there was a span of 9 bases. This CDR3 comprises 15 residues. Germline CDR1 reads SGHAT; CDR2 reads FQDESV (reference sequence). CDR3 bases: TGTGCCAGCAGCTTAGCGCAGACTCTCCAAGAGACCCAGTACTTC. It encodes CASSLAQTLQETQYF.

The V gene is TRBV23-1, the J gene TRBJ1-2; 11 positions agree with TRBD1. TRBV23-1 is classed as an ORF, of uncertain function. V lost 3 bases and J lost 7; bases outside the gene matches: 10. The CDR3 runs 16 residues. The CDR3 sequence: CASSQSPDRGPVGYTF. The DNA for the CDR3 is TGCGCCAGCAGTCAGTCCCCGGACAGGGGGCCTGTTGGCTACACCTTC.

This chain connects TRBV18 to TRBJ2-7; D gene uncertain. Trimming pared 2 bases from V and 1 base from J, leaving 6 bases between. Per germline, CDR1 KGHSH and CDR2 LQKENI. The CDR3 is 13 residues long. The CDR3 loop reads CASSPGQSYEQYF. The DNA of the CDR3 is TGTGCCAGCTCACCAGGTCAGTCCTACGAGCAGTACTTC.

Remarks on this clone: Germline and junction disagree at one end, which may indicate a read error. V and J are TRBV2 and TRBJ1-6; D call uncertain. CDR3 size: 13 residues. CDR1 and CDR2 from the germline V gene are SNHLY and FYNNEI. The CDR3 region has the DNA TGTGCCAGCAGCCGGGCCCCGAATTCTCCCCTCCACTTT. This sequence encodes CASSRAPNSPLHF.

The chain uses TRBV9 and TRBJ1-4, with 8 bases fitting TRBD1. CDR3 length: 16 residues. V trimming: 2 bases; J trimming: 0 bases; junction bases outside the gene matches: 3. Germline values: CDR1 SGDLS, CDR2 YYNGEE. The CDR3 loop reads CASSVDRAATNEKLFF. CDR3 DNA: TGTGCCAGCAGCGTGGACAGGGCGGCAACTAATGAAAAACTGTTTTTT.

The rearrangement uses TRBV7-2 and TRBJ2-7; 8 bases map to TRBD1. Germline values: CDR1 SGHTA, CDR2 FQGNSA. The CDR3 is made up of 15 amino acids. Trimming cost V 5 bases and J 7 bases; bases outside gene matches: 13. The CDR3 sequence: CASSPDRGSFREQYF. CDR3 bases: TGTGCCAGCAGCCCAGACAGGGGCTCCTTTCGGGAGCAGTACTTC.

The chain is built from TRBV2 and TRBJ1-4, with 8 positions matching TRBD1. The germline V gene encodes CDR1 SNHLY and CDR2 FYNNEI. J gave up 8 bases and V 2 bases, and 7 bases lay outside the gene matches. CDR3 length equals 15 residues. The CDR3 coding sequence is TGTGCCAGCAGTGAAAGAGGACAGGGTAGCGAAAAACTGTTTTTT. This codes for CASSERGQGSEKLFF.

The chain couples TRBV7-9 to TRBJ1-1, with TRBD1 matching over 7 bases. V was pared by 4 bases and J by 5 bases, with 13 bases of the junction left unmatched. Germline assignment: CDR1 SEHNR and CDR2 FQNEAQ (reference sequence). There are 16 residues in the CDR3. Written as DNA, the CDR3 is TGTGCCAGCAGCTCGCCCCAACAGGGGTTGGGGACTGAAGCTTTCTTT. Its translation: CASSSPQQGLGTEAFF.

The chain combines TRBV7-2 with TRBJ1-5; D gene uncertain. The CDR3 totals 15 residues. Germline V gene lookup returns CDR1 SGHTA and CDR2 FQGNSA. The V end lost 1 base, the J end lost 5 bases, and 12 bases lay between the germline ends. CDR3 DNA sequence: TGTGCCAGCAGCTTAGTGCGGGGAAGGGATCAGCCCCAGCATTTT. Translating it yields CASSLVRGRDQPQHF. Full variable domain (remainder filled in from reference TRBV7-2 and TRBJ1-5): GAGVSQSPSNKVTEKGKDVELRCDPISGHTALYWYRQSLGQGLEFLIYFQGNSAPDKSGLPSDRFSAERTGGSVSTLTIQRTQQEDSAVYLCASSLVRGRDQPQHFGDGTRLSIL.

This chain joins TRBV4-2 and TRBJ1-3, with a possible D match to TRBD1 (5 bases). There are 16 residues in the CDR3. V was shortened by 1 base and J by 0 bases, with 10 bases between the two germline ends. Germline V lookup: CDR1 LGHNA, CDR2 YNFKEQ. The DNA for the CDR3 is TGTGCCAGCAGCCAAGGGCAGGGCTCCTCTGGAAACACCATATATTTT. It is translated as CASSQGQGSSGNTIYF.

The chain is built from TRBV12-3 or TRBV12-4 and TRBJ2-2; D not certain. The CDR3 is 11 amino acids. V dropped 6 bases and J dropped 2 bases, with 1 base sitting between them. CDR3 DNA: TGTGCCAGCAGAAACACCGGGGAGCTGTTTTTT. It encodes CASRNTGELFF.

This sequence joins TRBV4-3 and TRBJ1-2; D is undetermined. The V gene lost 0 bases and the J gene lost 0 bases, with 8 bases spanning the gap. This CDR3 comprises 15 residues. Germline V CDR1 and CDR2: LGHNA, YSLEER. The CDR3 is CASSQDVTANYGYTF. CDR3 nucleotides: TGCGCCAGCAGCCAAGATGTTACAGCTAACTATGGCTACACCTTC.

The sample holds one count of this clone. The chain couples TRBV9 to TRBJ1-3; TRBD1 matches at 8 bases. This CDR3 region has 17 residues. Trimming took 3 bases from V and 3 from J; bases not matched to a gene: 11. Germline loops: CDR1 SGDLS, CDR2 YYNGEE. The CDR3 DNA reads as TGTGCCAGCAGCGAAATGACAGGGGCGTCAAATGGAAACACCATATATTTT. Its protein product is CASSEMTGASNGNTIYF.

The rearrangement joins TRBV7-9 to TRBJ1-1; TRBD1 might be the D (5 bases). CDR1 is SEHNR and CDR2 is FQNEAQ in the germline V gene (reference sequence). The CDR3 extends over 14 amino acids. V was shortened by 1 base and J by 7 bases, with 13 bases between the two germline ends. This chain's CDR3 is CASSLVLGGLEAFF. The DNA for the CDR3 is TGTGCCAGCAGCTTAGTGCTCGGGGGACTTGAAGCTTTCTTT. The complete variable domain, with remaining parts taken from reference TRBV7-9 and TRBJ1-1, reads DTGVSQNPRHKITKRGQNVTFRCDPISEHNRLYWYRQTLGQGPEFLTYFQNEAQLEKSRLLSDRFSAERPKGSFSTLEIQRTEQGDSAMYLCASSLVLGGLEAFFGQGTRLTVV.

The CDR3 sequence is CASSLTGTGGRGNIQYF. The CDR3, as DNA: TGTGCCAGCAGCCTGACCGGGACAGGGGGCAGGGGGAACATTCAGTACTTC. V is TRBV7-6 and J is TRBJ2-4; TRBD1 agrees at 12 bases. This CDR3 is 17 amino acids long. V dropped 5 bases and J dropped 7; count of bases not matched to a gene: 12. From germline, CDR1 is SGHVS and CDR2 FNYEAQ.

This clone came up once. The chain uses TRBV27 and TRBJ1-1; D remains ambiguous. Between the trimmed V and J ends, which lost 0 bases and 0 bases, there was a span of 5 bases. CDR3 size: 14 residues. CDR1 is MNHEY and CDR2 is SMNVEV in the germline V gene (reference sequence). The CDR3 is CASSLSGLNTEAFF. The CDR3 DNA reads as TGTGCCAGCAGTTTATCGGGCTTGAACACTGAAGCTTTCTTT.

This sequence joins TRBV7-7 and TRBJ1-3; D gene uncertain. The CDR3 consists of 13 residues. V lost 5 bases and J lost 0, with 5 bases in between. Germline CDR1 SSHAT, CDR2 FNYEAQ (reference sequence). The CDR3 loop reads CASSLGSGNTIYF. Here the CDR3 DNA reads TGTGCCAGCAGCCTAGGCTCTGGAAACACCATATATTTT.

This chain links TRBV3-1 (or the pseudogene TRBV3-2) with TRBJ2-1; D unresolved. CDR1 is LGHDT, CDR2 YNNKEL, per germline (reference sequence). Deletions cut 0 bases from V and 8 bases from J, with 2 bases between. The CDR3 extends over 11 amino acids. CDR3 sequence reads: CASSQEDEQFF. CDR3 bases: TGTGCCAGCAGCCAAGAAGATGAGCAGTTCTTC.

The CDR3 DNA follows: TGTGCCAGCAGTTACTATCAGGGGAAAGCTTTCTTT. Protein: CASSYYQGKAFF. The chain has TRBV6-2 or TRBV6-3 and TRBJ1-1; D perhaps matches TRBD1 (6 bases). V gave up 1 base and J gave up 9 bases, with 9 bases separating them. The CDR3 is 12 amino acids. From germline, CDR1 is MNHEY and CDR2 SVGEGT.

The chain is built from TRBV21-1 and TRBJ1-6; the DNA was not used to check the table's D call, TRBD1. TRBV21-1 is recorded as a pseudogene. The CDR3 consists of 15 residues. CDR3 DNA: TGTGCCAGTGGACAGGGCGACTACTATAATTCACCCCTCCACTTT. This codes for CASGQGDYYNSPLHF.

This chain joins TRBV7-2 and TRBJ1-3, with D hard to call. The CDR3 is 17 residues long. The V gene's germline CDR1 is SGHTA and CDR2 FQGNSA. V lost 5 bases and J 0 bases, leaving 17 bases between the germline ends. CDR3 DNA sequence: TGTGCCAGCAGCCCCGGGGTAGGGATGAGCTCTGGAAACACCATATATTTT. It yields the protein CASSPGVGMSSGNTIYF.

Regarding this clone: The same CDR3 also results from other DNA sequences found in this sample. The chain employs TRBV10-3 and TRBJ1-1, with TRBD1 identical over 7 bases. Losses at the gene ends were 10 bases for V and 0 bases for J; bases not matched to a gene: 5. This CDR3 region has 13 residues. Germline V gene sequence: CDR1 ENHRY, CDR2 SYGVKD. CDR3 sequence: CATYRGMNTEAFF. Here the CDR3 DNA reads TGTGCCACCTACAGGGGTATGAACACTGAAGCTTTCTTT.

This chain joins TRBV29-1 and TRBJ2-1, with unresolved D. Germline assignment: CDR1 SQVTM and CDR2 ANQGSEA. With 8 bases removed from V and 4 bases from J, the gap between germline ends came to 12 bases. The CDR3 consists of 12 residues. The DNA for the CDR3 is TGCAGCTCCGACGGCGGTTACAATGAGCAGTTCTTC. Protein: CSSDGGYNEQFF.

This clone was detected a few times. The gene calls are TRBV18 and TRBJ1-2; TRBD1 matches at 12 bases. This CDR3 spans 15 amino acids. The germline gives CDR1 KGHSH, CDR2 LQKENI. V trimming: 5 bases; J trimming: 8 bases; junction bases outside the gene matches: 9. The CDR3: CASSGSGTGGWGYTF. The CDR3 DNA sequence: TGTGCCAGCTCAGGCTCCGGGACAGGGGGCTGGGGCTACACCTTC.

This clone was recorded only once. This sequence joins TRBV5-1 and TRBJ1-5, with D unresolved. The V gene lost 0 bases and the J gene lost 0 bases, with 7 bases spanning the gap. The CDR3 has 15 amino acids. Germline V lookup: CDR1 SGHRS, CDR2 YFSETQ. The CDR3 sequence: CASSLDSNSNQPQHF. CDR3 nucleotide sequence: TGCGCCAGCAGCTTGGACAGTAATAGCAATCAGCCCCAGCATTTT.

V gene TRBV29-1 combines with J gene TRBJ2-1; 9 bases align to TRBD1. Per germline, CDR1 SQVTM and CDR2 ANQGSEA. CDR3 length: 14 residues. After removal of 7 bases from V and 8 bases from J, the junction contained 12 bases not matched to a gene. The CDR3 protein is CSGTKQGARDEQFF. The CDR3 DNA reads as TGCAGCGGGACCAAACAGGGGGCTCGGGATGAGCAGTTCTTC.

The rearrangement links TRBV19 to TRBJ2-7; TRBD1 aligns across 7 bases. There are 16 residues in the CDR3. V dropped 6 bases and J dropped 0; count of bases not matched to a gene: 11. CDR1 and CDR2 from the germline V gene are LNHDA and SQIVND (reference sequence). CDR3 sequence (DNA): TGTGCCAGTAGCATGGGTCCGGGACAGAGCTCCTACGAGCAGTACTTC. Its translation is CASSMGPGQSSYEQYF.